These 3 T cell receptor beta chains came from one sample sequenced in a study of T cells in localized non-small cell lung cancer. The table came from immunoSEQ multiplex PCR; TCRdb's copy has only in-frame clones and leaves some out. This table has 30,000 to 40,000 clones, 85% to 90% appearing once. Source: peripheral blood, taken before any cancer treatment. These receptors were obtained from a man aged 40 to 70 with stage I lung adenocarcinoma.

This clone is a singleton in its sample. V gene TRBV11-2 combines with J gene TRBJ1-6; tentatively, D is TRBD1 (6 bases). Trimming removed 5 bases at V and 11 bases at J, with 10 bases between. This CDR3 has 12 amino acids. Germline V gene sequence: CDR1 SGHAT, CDR2 FQNNGV. CDR3: CASSASGAPLHF. DNA of the CDR3: TGTGCCAGCAGCGCCTCAGGGGCACCCCTCCACTTT.

This clone was observed once. V usage is TRBV7-8 and J usage is TRBJ1-1, with a possible D match to TRBD1 (6 bases). Trimming removed 1 base at V and 5 bases at J, with 14 bases between. This CDR3 has 15 residues. Germline V gene lookup returns CDR1 SGHVS and CDR2 FQNEAQ. CDR3 protein: CASSLGRTGRTEAFF. CDR3 DNA sequence: TGTGCCAGCAGCTTAGGCCGAACAGGGAGAACTGAAGCTTTCTTT.

The rearrangement links TRBV6-5 to TRBJ2-7; D may match TRBD1 or TRBD2 (5 bases each). The CDR3 has 16 amino acids. From germline, CDR1 is MNHEY and CDR2 SVGAGI. V was pared by 4 bases and J by 6 bases, with 22 bases between. The CDR3 loop is CASSFRDRGPTGEQYF. DNA for the CDR3: TGTGCCAGCAGTTTTCGGGACCGCGGCCCGACGGGCGAGCAGTACTTC.